The 11 T cell receptor beta chains below come from one sample, sequenced in a study of control samples from healthy donors and cancer patients. Assay: immunoSEQ multiplex PCR; the TCRdb copy retains only in-frame clones and omits some. The repertoire holds approximately 63,000 clones, approximately 85% seen once, with approximately 5% in the top ten. The source material was blood. These receptors were collected from a man aged 35-49 years in good health.

The chain is built from TRBV7-2 and TRBJ2-3, with 7 positions matching TRBD1. The CDR3 is 12 residues long. Germline CDR1 and CDR2: SGHTA and FQGNSA. The V gene end was trimmed by 5 bases and the J gene end by 9 bases; junction bases not matched to a gene: 5. CDR3 in DNA: TGTGCCAGCAGCGCCCGACAGGGCACGCAGTATTTT. It encodes CASSARQGTQYF.

The CDR3 loop reads CASSDTGYTEAFF. Written as DNA, the CDR3 is TGTGCCAGCAGTGACACAGGATACACTGAAGCTTTCTTT. The chain carries TRBV6-4 and TRBJ1-1; D perhaps matches TRBD1 (5 bases). The CDR3 sequence is 13 residues long. Trimming left V 2 bases short and J 3 bases short, with 7 bases between. The germline V gene encodes CDR1 MRHNA and CDR2 SNTAGT.

The V and J genes are TRBV27 and TRBJ2-3, with 7 bases matching TRBD2. The CDR3 length is 16 residues. Germline-derived CDR1 and CDR2 are MNHEY and SMNVEV (reference sequence). The trim removed 7 bases at V and 5 bases at J, leaving 15 bases unmatched. Written as DNA, the CDR3 is TGTGCCAGCACCTCAATGGCGGCGGGAGTGGGAGATACGCAGTATTTT. Residues: CASTSMAAGVGDTQYF.

The chain couples TRBV5-1 to TRBJ1-4; D remains ambiguous. CDR1 is SGHRS and CDR2 is YFSETQ in the germline V gene. There are 15 residues in the CDR3. Deletions cut 0 bases from V and 4 bases from J, with 10 bases between. The CDR3 region is CASSLEPTDNEKLFF. In DNA, the CDR3 is TGCGCCAGCAGCTTGGAACCGACCGATAATGAAAAACTGTTTTTT.

The rearrangement joins TRBV12-5 to TRBJ2-2, with 9 bases fitting TRBD1. Germline assignment: CDR1 LGHNT and CDR2 FRNRAP. This CDR3 is built from 16 residues. V trimming: 5 bases; J trimming: 0 bases; junction bases outside the gene matches: 4. The DNA for the CDR3 is TGTGCTAGTGGTCCGGGGACAGGGACGAACACCGGGGAGCTGTTTTTT. Translation: CASGPGTGTNTGELFF.

This clone was observed a handful of times. This rearrangement joins TRBV2 to TRBJ1-1; 10 bases align to TRBD1. This CDR3 region has 11 residues. The germline gives CDR1 SNHLY, CDR2 FYNNEI. Trimming cost V 10 bases and J 14 bases; bases outside gene matches: 10. The CDR3 sequence: CATLDRGHCFF. The DNA for the CDR3 is TGTGCCACCCTAGACAGGGGGCATTGCTTCTTT. Variable domain in full (rest from reference TRBV2 and TRBJ1-1): EPEVTQTPSHQVTQMGQEVILRCVPISNHLYFYWYRQILGQKVEFLVSFYNNEISEKSEIFDDQFSVERPDGSNFTLKIRSTKLEDSAMYFCATLDRGHCFFGQGTRLTVV.

This chain links TRBV2 with TRBJ2-7, with TRBD1 as a possible D gene (6 bases). Germline values: CDR1 SNHLY, CDR2 FYNNEI. Trimming took 7 bases from V and 3 from J, leaving 10 bases between them. The CDR3 has 12 residues. CDR3 in amino acids: CASNRDNYEQYF. The CDR3 DNA reads TGTGCCAGCAACAGGGATAACTACGAGCAGTACTTC.

This clone was counted a single time. V gene TRBV24-1 combines with J gene TRBJ2-3, with 7 bases matching TRBD2. J was trimmed by 6 bases and V by 3 bases; bases with no gene match: 14. Germline CDR1 KGHDR, CDR2 SFDVKD. This CDR3 has 17 residues. CDR3 sequence: CATSDGTTGRDVDTQYF. For the CDR3, the DNA is TGTGCCACCAGTGATGGGACTACAGGAAGGGATGTGGATACGCAGTATTTT.

This sequence joins TRBV5-4 and TRBJ1-4; D is possibly TRBD1 (6 bases). Germline V gives CDR1 SGHNT, CDR2 YYREEE (reference sequence). Trimming took 1 base from V and 8 from J, leaving 9 bases between them. CDR3 length equals 13 residues. The CDR3 DNA sequence: TGTGCCAGCAGCTTGCGACAGGCAGAAAAACTGTTTTTT. Encoded protein: CASSLRQAEKLFF.

V gene TRBV30 combines with J gene TRBJ2-5; TRBD1 or TRBD2 may be the D gene (5 bases each). Trimming removed 1 base from V and 7 bases from J, with 16 bases in between. CDR3 length equals 14 residues. The V gene's germline CDR1 is GTSNPN and CDR2 SVGIG (reference sequence). CDR3 DNA: TGTGCCTGGAGTGGACGGGGCTTCGCGGGGACCCAGTACTTC. It yields the protein CAWSGRGFAGTQYF.

V is TRBV7-2 and J is TRBJ1-2, with D uncertain. The length of the CDR3 is 14 residues. V gave up 5 bases and J gave up 2 bases, with 12 bases separating them. The germline CDR1 and CDR2 sequences are SGHTA and FQGNSA. The CDR3 nucleotides read TGTGCCAGCAGCCCAGGACCGAGGAACTATGGCTACACCTTC. This codes for CASSPGPRNYGYTF.